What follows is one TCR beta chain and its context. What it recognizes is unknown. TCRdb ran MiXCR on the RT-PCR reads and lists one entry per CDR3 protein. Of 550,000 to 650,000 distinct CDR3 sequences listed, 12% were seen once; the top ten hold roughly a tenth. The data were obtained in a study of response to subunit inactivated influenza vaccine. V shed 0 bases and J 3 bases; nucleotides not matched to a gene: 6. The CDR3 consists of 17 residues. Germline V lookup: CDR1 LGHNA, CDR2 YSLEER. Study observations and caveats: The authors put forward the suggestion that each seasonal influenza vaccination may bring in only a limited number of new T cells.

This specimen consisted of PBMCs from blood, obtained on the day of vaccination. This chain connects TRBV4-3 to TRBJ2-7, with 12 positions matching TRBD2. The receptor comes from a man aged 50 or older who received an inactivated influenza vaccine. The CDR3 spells CASSQDRGLAGGYEQYF. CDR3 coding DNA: TGCGCCAGCAGCCAAGATCGGGGACTAGCGGGCGGCTACGAGCAGTACTTC.